The following is a TCR beta chain sequence with its context. Its antigen is as yet unknown. Other nucleotide sequences from this sample produce the same CDR3. Between the trimmed V and J ends, which lost 0 bases and 6 bases, there was a span of 13 bases. The CDR3 contains 16 residues. Germline V lookup: CDR1 SGDLS, CDR2 YYNGEE. The data stem from a study of cytomegalovirus exposure and HLA in healthy donors. Study-wide results and caveats: A later analysis linked a missense DCLRE1C variant to TCR beta V- and J-gene trimming.

The PCR contained 60 Vbeta and 13 Jbeta primers. The assay was immunoSEQ multiplex PCR, and TCRdb's table has in-frame clones only and misses some. The sample includes more than 100,000 clones, over 60% of them seen just once. The chain links TRBV9 to TRBJ1-6; D possibly corresponds to TRBD1 (6 bases). Sequencing input: PBMCs. This receptor was obtained from a woman aged 40 to 50 in good health and CMV-seropositive. DNA for the CDR3: TGTGCCAGCAGCGTAGGGGGGGGCAGGGGTAATTCACCCCTCCACTTT. Encoded protein: CASSVGGGRGNSPLHF.